Presented here are 5 T cell receptor beta chains from one specimen sequenced in a study of blood T cells in healthy people across ages. Through a sample-barcoded 5' primer and a J-beta primer mix, a second PCR was run for about 6 to 11 cycles. One entry per CDR3 protein, called by TCRdb with MiXCR from the 5' RACE reads. The sample lists hundreds of thousands of distinct CDR3 sequences; approximately 43% were seen once. The sequencing sample was made of blood. These receptors were taken from a woman aged 60 to 75 in good health.

The CDR3: CASRYRDYEQYF. CDR3 DNA sequence: TGTGCCAGCAGGTACAGGGACTACGAGCAGTACTTC. V gene TRBV12-3 or TRBV12-4 combines with J gene TRBJ2-5, with D possibly matching TRBD1 (6 bases). The DNA end favors TRBJ2-7, so the J call may be wrong. The CDR3 consists of 12 residues.

This chain uses TRBV6-5 with TRBJ1-2, with D unclear. Trimming stripped 2 bases from V and 0 bases from J, with 4 bases between. The V gene's germline CDR1 is MNHEY and CDR2 SVGAGI. The length of the CDR3 is 13 residues. The chain's CDR3 is CASSYVSNYGYTF. In nucleotides, the CDR3 is TGTGCCAGCAGTTACGTGTCTAACTATGGCTACACCTTC.

This clonotype appeared a few times. V usage is TRBV28 and J usage is TRBJ2-3; TRBD2 agrees at 16 bases. Germline-derived CDR1 and CDR2 are MDHEN and SYDVKM. Germline trimming cut 5 bases from V and 10 bases from J; bases unmatched to any gene: 6. CDR3 length equals 15 residues. Here the CDR3 DNA reads TGTGCCAGCAGTACCGGGACTAGCGGGAGGGTAGCGCAGTATTTT. This gives the protein CASSTGTSGRVAQYF.

About this clonotype: The junction departs from germline at one end; a sequencing error may be responsible. The rearrangement joins TRBV20-1 to TRBJ1-6; D gene ambiguous. CDR1 is DFQATT and CDR2 is SNEGSKA in the germline V gene (reference sequence). This CDR3 has 13 amino acids. CDR3 region: CSARVKMDSPLQF. CDR3 DNA sequence: TGCAGTGCTAGAGTCAAAATGGATTCACCCCTCCAGTTT.

This clonotype came up a few times. The chain combines TRBV7-2 with TRBJ1-1; D is undetermined. CDR3 size: 12 residues. Per germline, CDR1 SGHTA and CDR2 FQGNSA. Trimming took 5 bases from V and 11 from J, leaving 15 bases between them. CDR3 region: CASSPAGPLAFF. DNA for the CDR3: TGTGCCAGCAGCCCCGCGGGCCCCCTGGCTTTCTTT.